This record concerns one T cell receptor (beta chain) sequence. Its target is unknown. This sample stems from a study of radiotherapy plus CTLA-4 blockade in lung cancer. Study details: There were objective responses in 15% to 20% of patients, and over 25% had disease control.

Patients with chemo-refractory metastatic non-small-cell lung cancer received focal radiation plus CTLA-4 blockade with ipilimumab. Generated by immunoSEQ multiplex PCR, the TCRdb table keeps only in-frame clones and is missing some. This sample has 80,000 or so clones, with over 70% found just once. Germline CDR1 is SNHLY and CDR2 is FYNNEI. The V end was cut by 6 bases, the J end by 2 bases, with 10 bases between. The CDR3 consists of 14 residues. Points from the study as a whole: Clones derived from tumor TCRs expanded in blood after radiotherapy plus ipilimumab.

The starting material was peripheral blood, obtained from a patient treated with radiotherapy plus ipilimumab. The clonotype was recovered from a human donor with non-small cell lung cancer who had a partial response to radiotherapy plus ipilimumab. Some clones in this sample may be carry-over from other donors' samples. The gene calls are TRBV2 and TRBJ2-2; TRBD2 is a possible D gene (6 bases). This chain's CDR3 is CASSAGPNTGELFF. The DNA of the CDR3 is TGTGCCAGCAGCGCGGGGCCAAACACCGGGGAGCTGTTTTTT.